This T cell receptor (beta chain) was retrieved from a study of blood T cell repertoires in COVID-19. Per the original data handling: Reference gene primer amplification gave estimated nucleated cell counts. Libraries were prepared by immunoSEQ multiplex PCR; TCRdb keeps only in-frame clonotypes and omits some of them. The V and J calls and clone size are taken from that table; D and trimming were inferred from the DNA. This sample has about 170,000 clones, with 85% to 90% found just once. The CDR3 length is 17 residues. Per germline, CDR1 MNHEY and CDR2 SMNVEV (reference sequence). The J segment lost 5 bases and the V segment lost 6 bases, leaving 10 bases of the junction unmatched.

The receptor was isolated from a young man with active or convalescent COVID-19. This chain links TRBV27 with TRBJ2-1, with TRBD2 matching 13 bases. The sample consisted of peripheral blood. The CDR3 nucleotides read TGTGCCAGCAGACCCCCGGGACTAGCGGGACCCCACAATGAGCAGTTCTTC. Translation gives CASRPPGLAGPHNEQFF.